These 8 T cell receptor beta chains share one sample of origin, sequenced in a study of blood T cell repertoires in COVID-19. Libraries were prepared by immunoSEQ multiplex PCR; TCRdb keeps only in-frame clonotypes and omits some of them. The table lists 120,000 to 150,000 clones, 80% to 85% of them singletons. The specimen was peripheral blood. These TCRs come from a human donor in a cohort sampled during active COVID-19.

This chain uses TRBV11-3 with TRBJ2-1, with D possibly TRBD1 on 5 matching bases. Trimming removed 3 bases at V and 5 bases at J, with 14 bases between. This CDR3 is built from 15 residues. Per the germline V gene, CDR1 is SGHNT and CDR2 is YENEEA. The CDR3 loop is CASSFLIGRDNEQFF. The CDR3 DNA reads TGTGCCAGCAGCTTTTTAATTGGCAGGGACAATGAGCAGTTCTTC.

This chain joins TRBV3-1 (or the pseudogene TRBV3-2) and TRBJ2-2; 11 nucleotides align to TRBD1. The CDR3 sequence is 17 residues long. Germline V gene lookup returns CDR1 LGHDT and CDR2 YNNKEL (reference sequence). V was pared by 0 bases and J by 5 bases, with 5 bases of the junction left unmatched. The CDR3 DNA sequence: TGTGCCAGCAGCCAAGATTCCGGGACAGGGGGAACCGGGGAGCTGTTTTTT. It translates to CASSQDSGTGGTGELFF.

The V and J genes are TRBV30 and TRBJ1-2, with D unresolved. CDR1 is GTSNPN, CDR2 SVGIG, per germline (reference sequence). The CDR3 covers 12 residues. Trimming shortened V by 7 bases and J by 13 bases, and 22 bases separated the two germline ends. The CDR3 loop is CASARPYRDSTF. The CDR3, as DNA: TGTGCCTCCGCGCGGCCCTATCGGGATAGCACCTTC.

This chain uses TRBV7-2 with TRBJ2-1; 13 nucleotides agree with TRBD2. This CDR3 has 14 residues. V lost 6 bases, J lost 8 bases, and 4 bases stayed unmatched. Germline assignment: CDR1 SGHTA and CDR2 FQGNSA. The chain's CDR3 is CASSSGLAGDEQFF. The DNA for the CDR3 is TGTGCCAGCAGTTCAGGACTAGCGGGGGATGAGCAGTTCTTC.

The count of this clone is one. This chain uses TRBV4-2 with TRBJ1-5, with TRBD1 identical over 10 bases. This CDR3 contains 15 residues. Trimming took 2 bases from V and 5 from J; bases not matched to a gene: 3. Looked up from germline, CDR1 is LGHNA and CDR2 is YNFKEQ. CDR3 nucleotide sequence: TGTGCCAGCAGCCAATATGGGACAGGGGATCAGCCCCAGCATTTT. This sequence encodes CASSQYGTGDQPQHF.

The chain has TRBV5-8 and TRBJ1-1; TRBD1 matches at 8 bases. CDR3 size: 16 residues. V was clipped by 7 bases and J by 5 bases; unmatched bases: 16. Germline assignment: CDR1 SGHTS and CDR2 YDEGEE. The CDR3: CASPSPPGQGGTEAFF. DNA of the CDR3: TGTGCCAGCCCAAGTCCCCCCGGACAGGGAGGAACTGAAGCTTTCTTT.

V gene TRBV5-6 combines with J gene TRBJ1-1; maybe TRBD1 (6 bases). V was trimmed by 0 bases and J by 5 bases, leaving 11 bases between them. CDR3 length: 14 amino acids. CDR1 SGHDT and CDR2 YYEEEE come from the germline V gene. CDR3 amino acids: CASSLVGRGTEAFF. DNA of the CDR3: TGTGCCAGCAGCTTGGTGGGCAGGGGAACTGAAGCTTTCTTT.

The chain recombines TRBV30 with TRBJ1-3, with TRBD1 matching over 10 bases. Germline values: CDR1 GTSNPN, CDR2 SVGIG (reference sequence). V lost 3 bases and J lost 6; bases outside the gene matches: 11. The CDR3 runs 16 residues. Here the CDR3 DNA reads TGTGCCTGGAGCGGGACAGGGGATAGGCTCTCAAACACCATATATTTT. It encodes CAWSGTGDRLSNTIYF.